These 10 T cell receptor beta chains share one sample of origin, sequenced in a study of cytomegalovirus exposure and HLA in healthy donors. The PCR was carried out with 60 Vbeta primers and 13 Jbeta primers. Assay: immunoSEQ multiplex PCR; the TCRdb copy retains only in-frame clones and omits some. The sample comprises 200,000 or so clones, about 80% of which are singletons, and roughly 0.62% rests with the top ten. The sample taken for sequencing was PBMCs. The receptors were gathered from a man aged 18 to 29 in good health and CMV-seronegative.

This clone was found a few times. This sequence joins TRBV10-1 and TRBJ1-3; D remains unclear. V shed 4 bases and J shed 0 bases, with 7 bases lying between them. In germline, CDR1 is WNHNN, CDR2 SYGVQD (reference sequence). The CDR3 is made up of 14 amino acids. CDR3 in amino acids: CASSGGDSGNTIYF. The CDR3 nucleotides are TGCGCCAGCAGTGGAGGCGACTCTGGAAACACCATATATTTT.

In its sample, this clone was seen a few times. The V call is TRBV7-2, the J call TRBJ1-6; the D is unclear. This CDR3 is 16 amino acids long. Germline V CDR1 and CDR2: SGHTA, FQGNSA. V was cut by 4 bases and J by 3 bases, with 13 bases left in between. The CDR3 nucleotides read TGTGCCAGCAGCTCCAACCCCAACGGCTATAATTCACCCCTCCACTTT. This translates into CASSSNPNGYNSPLHF.

The rearrangement joins TRBV19 to TRBJ2-2; D may be TRBD1 (5 bases). Germline values: CDR1 LNHDA, CDR2 SQIVND (reference sequence). The CDR3 totals 13 residues. Trimming took off 7 bases at V and 4 bases at J, with 10 bases between the two ends. The CDR3 DNA is TGTGCCAGTAAGGGGCAGTCCACCGGGGAGCTGTTTTTT. It encodes CASKGQSTGELFF.

This chain uses TRBV19 with TRBJ2-1; perhaps TRBD2 as D (5 bases). The CDR3 is made up of 18 amino acids. CDR1 is LNHDA, CDR2 SQIVND, per germline (reference sequence). V gave up 2 bases and J gave up 0 bases, with 17 bases separating them. CDR3 sequence reads: CASSIFSGGGSSYNEQFF. The CDR3 DNA reads TGTGCCAGTAGTATATTTTCAGGAGGTGGGAGCTCCTACAATGAGCAGTTCTTC.

The chain combines TRBV5-1 with TRBJ1-4, with D uncertain. The germline V gene has CDR1 SGHRS and CDR2 YFSETQ. CDR3 length: 17 residues. V was shortened by 1 base and J by 0 bases, with 13 bases between the two germline ends. The CDR3 region is CASSLYGDHTTNEKLFF. CDR3 nucleotides: TGCGCCAGCAGCTTGTACGGGGATCATACAACTAATGAAAAACTGTTTTTT.

The J gene is TRBJ2-7, the V gene TRBV6-4; TRBD2 agrees at 10 bases. From germline, CDR1 is MRHNA and CDR2 SNTAGT. The CDR3 runs to 18 residues. With V trimmed by 0 bases and J by 7 bases, 15 bases remained unmatched. The CDR3 protein is CASSDSARRASGSGEQYF. The CDR3 coding sequence is TGTGCCAGCAGTGACTCGGCCCGTAGGGCTAGCGGGAGTGGGGAGCAGTACTTC.

The chain joins TRBV27 to TRBJ2-6, with 9 nucleotides matching TRBD1. This CDR3 spans 17 amino acids. V gave up 3 bases and J gave up 2 bases; unmatched junction bases: 5. Germline CDR1 MNHEY, CDR2 SMNVEV (reference sequence). This CDR3 is CASSFLQGAPGANVLTF. As DNA, the CDR3 is TGTGCCAGCAGTTTTTTACAGGGGGCGCCTGGGGCCAACGTCCTGACTTTC.

The chain carries TRBV4-1 and TRBJ2-2; TRBD2 is a possible D gene (5 bases). The ends were cut back, 2 bases at V and 0 bases at J, with 10 bases in the middle. There are 16 residues in the CDR3. CDR1 is MGHRA and CDR2 is YSYEKL in the germline V gene. The CDR3 coding sequence is TGCGCCAGCAGCCAACGGGGTCACGCGAACACCGGGGAGCTGTTTTTT. This encodes CASSQRGHANTGELFF.

The chain is built from TRBV9 and TRBJ1-6, with D hard to call. The CDR3 sequence is 16 residues long. Germline V CDR1 and CDR2: SGDLS, YYNGEE. The V end was cut by 3 bases, the J end by 9 bases, with 19 bases between. The CDR3 DNA reads as TGTGCCAGCAGCGGAGGGAAGGGAACCCTGGGTTCACCCCTCCACTTT. Protein product: CASSGGKGTLGSPLHF.

This clone has a single count. The chain is built from TRBV27 and TRBJ1-6, with a tentative D call TRBD1 (5 bases). This CDR3 region has 16 residues. The V gene lost 2 bases and the J gene lost 5 bases, with 13 bases spanning the gap. Germline V CDR1 and CDR2: MNHEY, SMNVEV (reference sequence). CDR3 DNA: TGTGCCAGCAGTTTAACATGGGTCAGGGATAATTCACCCCTCCACTTT. Protein product: CASSLTWVRDNSPLHF.